Listed below are T cell receptor beta chains from one sample, sequenced in a study of blood T cell repertoires in COVID-19. The data were produced by immunoSEQ multiplex PCR, yet TCRdb's version contains in-frame clones alone and is incomplete. The data show around 50,000 clones, about four fifths seen once. The sample taken for sequencing was peripheral blood. These receptors were collected from a man older than 75 with COVID-19, enrolled during active disease. Each CDR3 is given without its conserved first and last residue. Fields, in order: V gene, J gene, CDR3 protein.

v_gene: TRBV7-9; j_gene: TRBJ2-1; CDR3aa: ASSHLAASSYNEQF
v_gene: TRBV4-1; j_gene: TRBJ1-5; CDR3aa: ASSQDDRGQLNQPQH
v_gene: TRBV30; j_gene: TRBJ2-3; CDR3aa: AWSHGQGATDTQY
v_gene: TRBV21-1; j_gene: TRBJ2-4; CDR3aa: ASSTRDSKNIQY
v_gene: TRBV4-3; j_gene: TRBJ1-4; CDR3aa: ASSQQAGTGFEKLF
v_gene: TRBV5-6; j_gene: TRBJ2-2; CDR3aa: ASSLDRDAGELF
v_gene: TRBV18; j_gene: TRBJ1-1; CDR3aa: ASSGTRQTEAF
v_gene: TRBV6-5; j_gene: TRBJ1-4; CDR3aa: ASSYSQGGEKLF
v_gene: TRBV18; j_gene: TRBJ2-7; CDR3aa: ASSGTGGREQY
v_gene: TRBV28; j_gene: TRBJ2-7; CDR3aa: ASSYLSGTGNEQY
v_gene: TRBV27; j_gene: TRBJ1-4; CDR3aa: ASSAWTGRNEKLF
v_gene: TRBV5-1; j_gene: TRBJ1-1; CDR3aa: ASSLQGSTATGAF
v_gene: TRBV28; j_gene: TRBJ2-7; CDR3aa: ASSPYGTHIYEQY
v_gene: TRBV21-1; j_gene: TRBJ2-1; CDR3aa: ASRRPDRVYNEQF
v_gene: TRBV29-1; j_gene: TRBJ1-5; CDR3aa: SAVSRQGSPQH
v_gene: TRBV6-6; j_gene: TRBJ2-3; CDR3aa: ASSSHDTGTDTQY
v_gene: TRBV5-1; j_gene: TRBJ1-3; CDR3aa: ASSLSLVSGNTIY
v_gene: TRBV19; j_gene: TRBJ2-3; CDR3aa: ASSILESTDTQY
v_gene: TRBV14; j_gene: TRBJ1-3; CDR3aa: ASRLQGSGNTIY
v_gene: TRBV29-1; j_gene: TRBJ1-5; CDR3aa: SVRQSINQPQH
v_gene: TRBV6-2/TRBV6-3; j_gene: TRBJ2-2; CDR3aa: ASSYSRQILDTGELF
v_gene: TRBV6-5; j_gene: TRBJ1-5; CDR3aa: ASSPRGNQPQH
v_gene: TRBV4-1; j_gene: TRBJ1-3; CDR3aa: ASSQITGGSGNTIY
v_gene: TRBV7-2; j_gene: TRBJ2-1; CDR3aa: ASSLASGNEQF
v_gene: TRBV6-4; j_gene: TRBJ1-2; CDR3aa: ASSDVPGDHGYT
v_gene: TRBV7-2; j_gene: TRBJ2-5; CDR3aa: ASAVVAETQY
v_gene: TRBV4-1; j_gene: TRBJ2-6; CDR3aa: ASSQPDRAGANVLT
v_gene: TRBV7-9; j_gene: TRBJ1-1; CDR3aa: ASSAQTAGVAEAF
v_gene: TRBV15; j_gene: TRBJ2-5; CDR3aa: ATSRDREQGFGLIETQY
v_gene: TRBV30; j_gene: TRBJ2-6; CDR3aa: ARSGQALTGANVLT
v_gene: TRBV7-3; j_gene: TRBJ1-2; CDR3aa: ASSLTVAGDGYT
v_gene: TRBV7-8; j_gene: TRBJ2-3; CDR3aa: ASSLMGQGASDTQY
v_gene: TRBV19; j_gene: TRBJ2-5; CDR3aa: ASKERGRETQY
v_gene: TRBV6-2/TRBV6-3; j_gene: TRBJ1-5; CDR3aa: ASSYDRRNSNQPQH
v_gene: TRBV2; j_gene: TRBJ1-6; CDR3aa: ASTNTQGGGSDSPLH
v_gene: TRBV28; j_gene: TRBJ1-6; CDR3aa: ASSSPLGTGANSPLH
v_gene: TRBV5-1; j_gene: TRBJ2-5; CDR3aa: AIWDFGETQY
v_gene: TRBV5-4; j_gene: TRBJ2-2; CDR3aa: ASRGANTGELF
v_gene: TRBV12-5; j_gene: TRBJ2-1; CDR3aa: ASGNPGTSGGAKNEQF
v_gene: TRBV19; j_gene: TRBJ2-3; CDR3aa: ASSILSGADTQY
v_gene: TRBV19; j_gene: TRBJ1-3; CDR3aa: ASRTGGEGNTIY
v_gene: TRBV4-1; j_gene: TRBJ2-5; CDR3aa: ASSLTSGGAGGETQY
v_gene: TRBV27; j_gene: TRBJ1-2; CDR3aa: ASSLSGTGMNGYT
v_gene: TRBV28; j_gene: TRBJ2-7; CDR3aa: ASSLLRYEQY
v_gene: TRBV19; j_gene: TRBJ1-2; CDR3aa: ASSPERYDYGYT